One and the same sample provided the 14 T cell receptor beta chains below, sequenced in a study of cytotoxic CD8 clonotypes in ibrutinib-treated CLL. Generated by immunoSEQ multiplex PCR, the TCRdb table keeps only in-frame clones and is missing some. Altogether 200,000 or so clones are present, roughly three quarters being singletons, with the ten largest covering approximately 6.3%. The input for sequencing was PBMCs, taken after 12 months of ibrutinib treatment. These receptors originate from a human donor with chronic lymphocytic leukemia.

The chain uses TRBV5-1 and TRBJ2-7; 8 nucleotides agree with TRBD1. The CDR3 length is 15 residues. The germline gives CDR1 SGHRS, CDR2 YFSETQ. V shed 2 bases and J 3 bases; nucleotides not matched to a gene: 7. The CDR3 DNA is TGCGCCAGCAGCTTAAGGACAGGGTATGTCTACGAGCAGTACTTC. This encodes CASSLRTGYVYEQYF.

V and J are TRBV5-6 and TRBJ1-2; no reliable D call. This CDR3 region has 12 residues. CDR1 SGHDT and CDR2 YYEEEE come from the germline V gene. Trimming stripped 5 bases from V and 3 bases from J, with 8 bases between. CDR3 nucleotide sequence: TGTGCCAGCAGTCGGTGGGACTATGGCTACACCTTC. Translating it yields CASSRWDYGYTF.

V usage is TRBV4-2 and J usage is TRBJ1-1; D remains unclear. The CDR3 is 12 amino acids. CDR1 and CDR2 from the germline V gene are LGHNA and YNFKEQ. The V gene lost 1 base and the J gene lost 6 bases, with 6 bases spanning the gap. The CDR3 nucleotides are TGTGCCAGCAGCCAAGTCGGGGCTGAAGCTTTCTTT. Its protein product is CASSQVGAEAFF.

The V and J genes are TRBV30 and TRBJ1-1; D is unclear. Germline CDR1 and CDR2: GTSNPN and SVGIG (reference sequence). Trimming pared 0 bases from V and 2 bases from J, leaving 10 bases between. The CDR3 contains 14 residues. The CDR3 sequence is CAWSVGLPNTEAFF. CDR3 sequence (DNA): TGTGCCTGGAGTGTCGGACTGCCAAACACTGAAGCTTTCTTT. The variable domain in full, with the rest retrieved from reference TRBV30 and TRBJ1-1, is SQTIHQWPATLVQPVGSPLSLECTVEGTSNPNLYWYRQAAGRGLQLLFYSVGIGQISSEVPQNLSASRPQDRQFILSSKKLLLSDSGFYLCAWSVGLPNTEAFFGQGTRLTVV.

The CDR3 loop reads CSVETDRQYNEQFF. The CDR3 DNA reads TGCAGCGTCGAGACCGACAGACAGTACAATGAGCAGTTCTTC. The chain has TRBV29-1 and TRBJ2-1; TRBD1 is a possible D gene (5 bases). The V and J ends lost 6 bases and 4 bases respectively, with 16 bases between them. This CDR3 comprises 14 residues. The germline V gene encodes CDR1 SQVTM and CDR2 ANQGSEA.

This clone was detected once. J is TRBJ1-1 and V is TRBV5-5, with unresolved D. Trimming removed 3 bases at V and 1 base at J, with 13 bases between. Germline V gene sequence: CDR1 SGHKS, CDR2 YYEKEE (reference sequence). This CDR3 region has 15 residues. The CDR3 here is CASSSYHRQNTEAFF. CDR3 sequence (DNA): TGTGCCAGCAGCTCGTACCATCGCCAGAACACTGAAGCTTTCTTT.

The chain recombines TRBV9 with TRBJ2-7; 7 bases are a match to TRBD1. V lost 4 bases, J lost 5 bases, and 6 bases stayed unmatched. From germline, CDR1 is SGDLS and CDR2 YYNGEE. CDR3 length: 13 amino acids. The CDR3: CASSKGQYDEQYF. CDR3 nucleotides: TGTGCCAGCAGCAAGGGACAGTACGACGAGCAGTACTTC.

This clone was seen just once. V usage is TRBV28 and J usage is TRBJ1-5; D unclear. Trimming stripped 5 bases from V and 4 bases from J, with 12 bases between. Germline CDR1 reads MDHEN; CDR2 reads SYDVKM. This CDR3 has 14 residues. The CDR3, as DNA: TGTGCCAGCAGTGGGCGCAGACCTAATCAGCCCCAGCATTTT. Its protein product is CASSGRRPNQPQHF.

For the CDR3, the DNA is TGTGCCAGCAGTTATCTGAACGGGGGGACTGAAGCTTTCTTT. Translated, it gives CASSYLNGGTEAFF. The V and J genes are TRBV6-5 and TRBJ1-1; the D gene is possibly TRBD1 (5 bases). CDR3 length equals 14 residues. Trimming pared 3 bases from V and 5 bases from J, leaving 13 bases between. The V gene's germline CDR1 is MNHEY and CDR2 SVGAGI.

The rearrangement links TRBV9 to TRBJ1-4, with D perhaps matching TRBD1 (5 bases). The CDR3 sequence is 17 residues long. Trimming left V 4 bases short and J 0 bases short, with 16 bases between. Germline V gene data show CDR1 as SGDLS and CDR2 as YYNGEE. CDR3 in amino acids: CASSPRTGTATNEKLFF. As DNA, the CDR3 is TGTGCCAGCAGCCCCCGAACAGGTACCGCAACTAATGAAAAACTGTTTTTT.

The rearrangement links TRBV7-2 to TRBJ2-2; D might be TRBD2 (5 bases). V lost 6 bases and J 5 bases, leaving 16 bases between the germline ends. This CDR3 comprises 15 residues. The germline V gene has CDR1 SGHTA and CDR2 FQGNSA. CDR3 sequence reads: CASRTITRTTGELFF. The CDR3 nucleotides are TGTGCCAGCAGAACGATCACCCGGACTACCGGGGAGCTGTTTTTT.

There are a few counts of this clone. Other DNA sequences within the sample encode an identical CDR3. The chain is built from TRBV19 and TRBJ1-1, with D perhaps matching TRBD1 (5 bases). CDR1 and CDR2 (germline): LNHDA, SQIVND (reference sequence). V was clipped by 4 bases and J by 3 bases, with 12 bases between them. The CDR3 loop spans 14 amino acids. The CDR3 nucleotides are TGTGCCAGTAGTACCCGGGGGGGTGACACTGAAGCTTTCTTT. Its translation is CASSTRGGDTEAFF. Variable domain in full (rest from reference TRBV19 and TRBJ1-1): DGGITQSPKYLFRKEGQNVTLSCEQNLNHDAMYWYRQDPGQGLRLIYYSQIVNDFQKGDIAEGYSVSREKKESFPLTVTSAQKNPTAFYLCASSTRGGDTEAFFGQGTRLTVV.

The rearrangement joins TRBV19 to TRBJ1-4; D gene uncertain. The CDR3 loop spans 17 amino acids. The ends were cut back, 5 bases at V and 3 bases at J, with 19 bases in the middle. The germline V gene has CDR1 LNHDA and CDR2 SQIVND (reference sequence). Here the CDR3 DNA reads TGTGCCAGTAGTCGCACGAGGTGGTCCTTAGCTAATGAAAAACTGTTTTTT. This codes for CASSRTRWSLANEKLFF. Full variable domain (remainder filled in from reference TRBV19 and TRBJ1-4): DGGITQSPKYLFRKEGQNVTLSCEQNLNHDAMYWYRQDPGQGLRLIYYSQIVNDFQKGDIAEGYSVSREKKESFPLTVTSAQKNPTAFYLCASSRTRWSLANEKLFFGSGTQLSVL.

The chain combines TRBV9 with TRBJ2-2; 8 positions match TRBD1. J lost 1 base, V lost 3 bases, and 5 bases had no gene match. CDR1 and CDR2 from the germline V gene are SGDLS and YYNGEE. This CDR3 contains 16 residues. Here the CDR3 DNA reads TGTGCCAGCAGCGATACCGGGACAGGGAACACCGGGGAGCTGTTTTTT. The encoded protein is CASSDTGTGNTGELFF.